This passage covers 21 T cell receptor beta chains from one sample sequenced in a study of T-cell memory formation after mild COVID-19. TCRdb passed the 5' RACE reads through MiXCR, listing each CDR3 protein once. The sample shows about 540,000 distinct CDR3 sequences, about a fifth of them seen only once. Material: PBMCs or a T cell subset sorted from them (not recorded which). Receptor source: an adult woman who had mild COVID-19 (a few samples of this study predate the infection). Cell type and time point are not known.

This clonotype showed up just a few times. The J gene is TRBJ2-2, the V gene TRBV29-1, with TRBD1 matching over 7 bases. Germline V CDR1 and CDR2: SQVTM, ANQGSEA. The CDR3 runs 17 residues. V lost 6 bases to trimming and J lost 0 bases; unmatched junction nucleotides: 13. The CDR3 coding sequence is TGCAGCGTAGCCGGGACAGAGAAAAATCCGAACACCGGGGAGCTGTTTTTT. It specifies CSVAGTEKNPNTGELFF.

V is TRBV29-1 and J is TRBJ2-2, with 7 bases identical to TRBD2. The CDR3 consists of 16 residues. Germline trimming cut 7 bases from V and 1 base from J; bases unmatched to any gene: 12. CDR1 is SQVTM and CDR2 is ANQGSEA in the germline V gene. The CDR3 region has the DNA TGCAGCGGGGCCGCAGGTCGCGGGGGGAACACCGGGGAGCTGTTTTTT. As protein: CSGAAGRGGNTGELFF.

The CDR3 is CASSLVAPNTGELFF. CDR3 bases: TGTGCCAGCAGCTTAGTTGCTCCTAACACCGGGGAGCTGTTTTTT. This chain connects TRBV7-8 to TRBJ2-2; D gene uncertain. This CDR3 has 15 residues. V shed 1 base and J shed 2 bases, with 8 bases lying between them. Germline-derived CDR1 and CDR2 are SGHVS and FQNEAQ.

The rearrangement joins TRBV12-3 or TRBV12-4 to TRBJ2-1; 8 bases agree with TRBD2. The CDR3 length is 14 residues. The V and J ends lost 7 bases and 9 bases, in that order; junction bases with no gene match: 11. The CDR3 nucleotides are TGTGCCAGCACCCCGGGGGGGAGTCCGCGTGAGCAGTTCTTC. Its translation is CASTPGGSPREQFF.

J is TRBJ1-2 and V is TRBV19, with D possibly TRBD1 on 5 matching bases. Germline CDR1 is LNHDA and CDR2 is SQIVND (reference sequence). CDR3 length equals 13 residues. Trimming cost V 7 bases and J 8 bases, with 17 bases left between them. The CDR3 nucleotides are TGTGCCAGTACCCAGTATGGGGCGGAGGGCTACACCTTC. Translated, it gives CASTQYGAEGYTF.

This chain links TRBV18 with TRBJ2-2; 10 bases are shared with TRBD1. The CDR3 spans 18 residues. CDR1 is KGHSH, CDR2 LQKENI, per germline. V was clipped by 4 bases and J by 5 bases; unmatched bases: 13. The CDR3 sequence: CASSLSTGGSLITGELFF. The CDR3 nucleotides are TGTGCCAGCTCACTCTCGACAGGGGGCAGTTTGATTACCGGGGAGCTGTTTTTT. Using reference TRBV18 and TRBJ2-2 for the parts outside the CDR3, the full variable domain is NAGVMQNPRHLVRRRGQEARLRCSPMKGHSHVYWYRQLPEEGLKFMVYLQKENIIDESGMPKERFSAEFPKEGPSILRIQQVVRGDSAAYFCASSLSTGGSLITGELFFGEGSRLTVL.

This clonotype was counted between two and nine times. The chain is built from TRBV12-3 or TRBV12-4 and TRBJ2-3; D uncertain. The CDR3 contains 16 residues. V gave up 3 bases and J gave up 3 bases, with 16 bases separating them. Here the CDR3 reads CASSFGYTTLTDTQYF. CDR3 DNA: TGTGCCAGCAGTTTTGGTTATACTACTTTAACAGATACGCAGTATTTT.

The chain recombines TRBV25-1 with TRBJ2-5; TRBD1 aligns across 8 bases. The CDR3 has 13 amino acids. CDR1 and CDR2 from the germline V gene are MGHDK and SYGVNS. With 8 bases clipped from V and 5 bases from J, the junction kept 7 bases outside the gene matches. The CDR3 here is CASWGQAWETQYF. Here the CDR3 DNA reads TGTGCCAGCTGGGGACAGGCGTGGGAGACCCAGTACTTC. Full variable domain (remainder filled in from reference TRBV25-1 and TRBJ2-5): EADIYQTPRYLVIGTGKKITLECSQTMGHDKMYWYQQDPGMELHLIHYSYGVNSTEKGDLSSESTVSRIRTEHFPLTLESARPSHTSQYLCASWGQAWETQYFGPGTRLLVL.

The chain joins TRBV10-3 to TRBJ2-7, with 12 bases identical to TRBD2. Germline values: CDR1 ENHRY, CDR2 SYGVKD. The trim removed 7 bases at V and 5 bases at J, leaving 9 bases unmatched. The CDR3 runs to 15 residues. The chain's CDR3 is CAINRASGREHEQYF. The CDR3 bases are TGTGCCATCAATCGGGCTAGCGGGAGGGAGCACGAGCAGTACTTC.

The chain links TRBV29-1 to TRBJ2-7, with 7 bases aligning to TRBD1. This CDR3 region has 12 residues. J was trimmed by 7 bases and V by 7 bases; bases with no gene match: 10. Germline CDR1 and CDR2: SQVTM and ANQGSEA. In DNA form, the CDR3 reads TGCAGCGCCGGACAGGCGGGTGAAGAGCAGTACTTC. Protein sequence: CSAGQAGEEQYF.

This clonotype was observed once. CDR3 sequence: CASKDRGRSGYTF. For the CDR3, the DNA is TGTGCCAGCAAAGACAGGGGAAGGTCTGGCTACACCTTC. The chain uses TRBV6-6 and TRBJ1-2; TRBD1 aligns across 8 bases. The germline V gene has CDR1 MNHNY and CDR2 SVGAGI (reference sequence). The trim removed 7 bases at V and 7 bases at J, leaving 8 bases unmatched. The CDR3 length is 13 residues.

This clonotype was counted a few times. The chain carries TRBV2 and TRBJ2-7; D remains ambiguous. Germline V lookup: CDR1 SNHLY, CDR2 FYNNEI. There are 11 residues in the CDR3. V was clipped by 6 bases and J by 12 bases, with 15 bases between them. The CDR3 is CASSGPLEMYF. The CDR3 nucleotides are TGTGCCAGCAGCGGACCGCTAGAAATGTACTTC. The full variable domain, its missing parts supplied by reference TRBV2 and TRBJ2-7, is EPEVTQTPSHQVTQMGQEVILRCVPISNHLYFYWYRQILGQKVEFLVSFYNNEISEKSEIFDDQFSVERPDGSNFTLKIRSTKLEDSAMYFCASSGPLEMYFGPGTRLTVT.

The V gene is TRBV6-2 or TRBV6-3, the J gene TRBJ2-1, with 10 bases aligning to TRBD1. Trimming cost V 6 bases and J 5 bases; bases outside gene matches: 7. The CDR3 runs 15 residues. Per germline, CDR1 MNHEY and CDR2 SVGEGT. In DNA form, the CDR3 reads TGTGCCAGCAGCCCGGGACAGGGGCCTCACAATGAGCAGTTCTTC. It yields the protein CASSPGQGPHNEQFF.

This clonotype has a handful of counts. The rearrangement links TRBV20-1 to TRBJ2-3, with a weak D call TRBD1 (6 bases). Germline V gene lookup returns CDR1 DFQATT and CDR2 SNEGSKA (reference sequence). The germline V and J ends were trimmed by 4 bases and 6 bases, with 26 bases remaining between them. This CDR3 has 17 amino acids. The DNA for the CDR3 is TGCAGTGCTATAAGCTGTCTAAGCAGGGGTCCGGGGGATACGCAGTATTTT. It translates to CSAISCLSRGPGDTQYF.

J is TRBJ2-3 and V is TRBV15; unclear D gene. V gave up 8 bases and J gave up 6 bases, with 24 bases separating them. Germline CDR1 is LNHNV and CDR2 is YYDKDF (reference sequence). The CDR3 consists of 16 residues. The CDR3 here is CATFDGQDLVRDTQYF. The CDR3 region has the DNA TGTGCCACCTTCGACGGGCAGGATCTGGTGAGGGATACGCAGTATTTT.

A few counts support this clonotype. This sequence joins TRBV11-2 and TRBJ2-6; D is perhaps TRBD2 (6 bases). The CDR3 covers 17 residues. V lost 0 bases and J lost 3, with 12 bases in between. Germline V gene sequence: CDR1 SGHAT, CDR2 FQNNGV. The CDR3 loop reads CASSLDYGRYGANVLTF. The CDR3 nucleotides read TGTGCCAGCAGCTTAGATTACGGGAGATATGGGGCCAACGTCCTGACTTTC.

This chain joins TRBV6-5 and TRBJ2-3, with 7 bases lining up with TRBD2. V lost 8 bases and J lost 5; bases outside the gene matches: 7. Germline values: CDR1 MNHEY, CDR2 SVGAGI. The CDR3 runs 13 residues. This CDR3 is CASSLGREDTQYF. CDR3 DNA sequence: TGTGCCAGCTCCTTAGGGAGGGAAGATACGCAGTATTTT.

This clonotype was detected a few times. The chain carries TRBV12-3 or TRBV12-4 and TRBJ2-3, with TRBD2 identical over 13 bases. This CDR3 region has 19 residues. V lost 6 bases, J lost 8 bases, and 20 bases stayed unmatched. The DNA for the CDR3 is TGTGCCAGCAGACCTCCAGTGGTTGGACTAGCGGGAGTGCGAGGTACGCAGTATTTT. It encodes CASRPPVVGLAGVRGTQYF.

The chain is built from TRBV11-1 and TRBJ2-2; the D gene is possibly TRBD2 (6 bases). Germline V CDR1 and CDR2: SGHAT, FQDESV (reference sequence). The CDR3 extends over 15 amino acids. V lost 5 bases and J lost 4, with 14 bases in between. The CDR3 nucleotides are TGTGCCAGCAGCCGCGCGGGACCCAGCACCGGGGAGCTGTTTTTT. Its translation: CASSRAGPSTGELFF.

This clonotype was observed a few times. The chain links TRBV6-1 to TRBJ1-1; D not certain. Deletions cut 4 bases from V and 4 bases from J, with 10 bases between. CDR3 length: 13 residues. The germline CDR1 and CDR2 sequences are MNHNS and SASEGT. The CDR3 nucleotides are TGTGCCAGCAGTGGTAGCCGGGGCACTGAAGCTTTCTTT. Translating it yields CASSGSRGTEAFF.

CDR3 nucleotides: TGTGCCAGCAGCTTTAGAAAAGGACAAGGCTCCTACGAGCAGTACTTC. As protein: CASSFRKGQGSYEQYF. This chain links TRBV7-2 with TRBJ2-7, with a tentative D call TRBD1 (5 bases). Germline V CDR1 and CDR2: SGHTA, FQGNSA. Trimming cost V 3 bases and J 0 bases, with 15 bases left between them. The CDR3 covers 16 residues.